The 18 T cell receptor beta chains below were found in one sample sequenced in a study of T cells in Graves' hyperthyroidism and ophthalmopathy. The source material, RNA transcripts, was used to amplify TCR beta CDR3 regions. In the first-round RT-PCR of the TCR CDR3, the HTBI primer set was used. TCRdb used MiXCR to reprocess the multiplex PCR reads, holding one entry per CDR3 protein. Here the sample spans 500,000 to 700,000 distinct CDR3 sequences, approximately 16% being singletons. The sample was blood. The receptors were gathered from a woman younger than 35 with Graves' hyperthyroidism.

This clonotype turned up a few times. The rearrangement uses TRBV6-1 and TRBJ1-3; a weak D match, TRBD1 (6 bases). With 5 bases removed from V and 2 bases from J, the gap between germline ends came to 13 bases. Germline assignment: CDR1 MNHNS and CDR2 SASEGT. This CDR3 spans 15 amino acids. This chain's CDR3 is CASSRTGTPGNTIYF. CDR3 nucleotide sequence: TGTGCCAGCAGTAGAACAGGGACCCCTGGAAACACCATATATTTT.

This clonotype was found many times. V is TRBV6-1 and J is TRBJ2-7; TRBD1 matches 7 bases. With 0 bases clipped from V and 9 bases from J, the junction kept 17 bases outside the gene matches. The length of the CDR3 is 17 residues. Germline assignment: CDR1 MNHNS and CDR2 SASEGT. The CDR3 spells CASSEAGAQDRRGSQYF. The CDR3 DNA sequence: TGTGCCAGCAGTGAAGCGGGGGCCCAGGACAGGCGAGGTTCGCAGTACTTC.

This chain joins TRBV5-6 and TRBJ1-2; maybe TRBD1 (5 bases). Germline V gene sequence: CDR1 SGHDT, CDR2 YYEEEE. This CDR3 has 12 residues. With 4 bases removed from V and 7 bases from J, the gap between germline ends came to 11 bases. The CDR3 loop is CASSPWGVGYTF. The CDR3 region has the DNA TGTGCCAGCAGCCCGTGGGGGGTTGGCTACACCTTC.

CDR3 coding DNA: TGCGCCAGCAGCCCTGGGCCGGCGACTAACTATGGCTACACCTTC. Its translation is CASSPGPATNYGYTF. The gene calls are TRBV4-1 and TRBJ1-2; no definite D call. The CDR3 loop spans 15 amino acids. V was cut by 4 bases and J by 0 bases, with 12 bases left in between. Germline-derived CDR1 and CDR2 are MGHRA and YSYEKL.

The chain combines TRBV24-1 with TRBJ2-3; 9 bases are a match to TRBD2. With V trimmed by 2 bases and J by 5 bases, 4 bases remained unmatched. The CDR3 spans 15 residues. The germline V gene has CDR1 KGHDR and CDR2 SFDVKD. The CDR3 region is CATSDSRRGGDTQYF. The CDR3 nucleotides read TGTGCCACCAGTGATTCGAGGCGGGGGGGAGATACGCAGTATTTT.

V is TRBV12-3 or TRBV12-4 and J is TRBJ2-7, with D unclear. The CDR3 totals 15 residues. The germline V and J ends were trimmed by 2 bases and 3 bases, with 14 bases remaining between them. CDR3 nucleotides: TGTGCCAGCAGTTTAATGACCGGGCCGGTCTACGAGCAGTACTTC. As protein: CASSLMTGPVYEQYF.

The rearrangement uses TRBV12-3 or TRBV12-4 and TRBJ2-1; D uncertain. Trimming took 1 base from V and 9 from J, leaving 10 bases between them. The CDR3 contains 13 residues. CDR3 nucleotides: TGTGCCAGCAGTTTAGGGCCCCGGCGTGAGCAGTTCTTC. Translated: CASSLGPRREQFF.

This clonotype was observed a few times. This sequence joins TRBV7-2 and TRBJ2-6; unclear D gene. This CDR3 comprises 15 residues. From germline, CDR1 is SGHTA and CDR2 FQGNSA. Trimming cost V 3 bases and J 2 bases, with 8 bases left between them. CDR3 coding DNA: TGTGCCAGCAGCTTTCAGGACGCTGGGGCCAACGTCCTGACTTTC. This sequence encodes CASSFQDAGANVLTF.

The rearrangement uses TRBV11-3 and TRBJ1-6; 11 bases agree with TRBD1. CDR3 length: 17 amino acids. The germline gives CDR1 SGHNT, CDR2 YENEEA. Unmatched junction bases numbered 7, after V lost 3 bases and J lost 6 bases. The CDR3 nucleotides read TGTGCCAGCAGCTTGCCCGGGACAGGGGGGTTTAATTCACCCCTCCACTTT. It specifies CASSLPGTGGFNSPLHF. Together with reference TRBV11-3 and TRBJ1-6, the CDR3 gives the full variable domain: EAGVVQSPRYKIIEKKQPVAFWCNPISGHNTLYWYLQNLGQGPELLIRYENEEAVDDSQLPKDRFSAERLKGVDSTLKIQPAELGDSAVYLCASSLPGTGGFNSPLHFGNGTRLTVT.

This clonotype is termed medium-sized. This chain uses TRBV2 with TRBJ2-3; D could derive from TRBD1 or TRBD2 (5 bases each). V lost 10 bases and J lost 1, with 15 bases in between. CDR1 and CDR2 (germline): SNHLY, FYNNEI. CDR3 size: 14 residues. CDR3: CANQVRDRTDTQYF. The CDR3 DNA reads TGTGCCAACCAGGTCCGGGACCGCACAGATACGCAGTATTTT. Variable domain in full (rest from reference TRBV2 and TRBJ2-3): EPEVTQTPSHQVTQMGQEVILRCVPISNHLYFYWYRQILGQKVEFLVSFYNNEISEKSEIFDDQFSVERPDGSNFTLKIRSTKLEDSAMYFCANQVRDRTDTQYFGPGTRLTVL.

This clonotype was seen a few times. The chain joins TRBV7-2 to TRBJ1-6, with D uncertain. This CDR3 region has 13 residues. Germline V CDR1 and CDR2: SGHTA, FQGNSA. V lost 2 bases to trimming and J lost 7 bases, with 6 bases between them. As DNA, the CDR3 is TGTGCCAGCAGCTTACGTTACAATTCACCCCTCCACTTT. Translated, it gives CASSLRYNSPLHF. Drawing the rest from reference TRBV7-2 and TRBJ1-6, the complete variable domain is GAGVSQSPSNKVTEKGKDVELRCDPISGHTALYWYRQSLGQGLEFLIYFQGNSAPDKSGLPSDRFSAERTGGSVSTLTIQRTQQEDSAVYLCASSLRYNSPLHFGNGTRLTVT.

This clonotype came up many times. The J gene is TRBJ2-7, the V gene TRBV7-9; no clear D gene. There are 14 residues in the CDR3. Trimming cost V 4 bases and J 2 bases, with 12 bases left between them. The germline V gene has CDR1 SEHNR and CDR2 FQNEAQ (reference sequence). The CDR3 reads CASSSPPNPYEQYF. CDR3 DNA: TGTGCCAGCAGCTCCCCCCCGAACCCCTACGAGCAGTACTTC.

V and J are TRBV7-2 and TRBJ2-2; the D is unclear. V dropped 2 bases and J dropped 1 base, with 17 bases sitting between them. Per germline, CDR1 SGHTA and CDR2 FQGNSA. The CDR3 runs to 18 residues. CDR3 bases: TGTGCCAGCAGCTTACTTAACTTCCCAGCGTTGAACACCGGGGAGCTGTTTTTT. It codes for CASSLLNFPALNTGELFF.

This clonotype was found many times. The chain links TRBV29-1 to TRBJ2-7; tentatively, D is TRBD2 (6 bases). This CDR3 contains 15 residues. CDR1 is SQVTM and CDR2 is ANQGSEA in the germline V gene. Trimming took 8 bases from V and 2 from J, leaving 22 bases between them. CDR3 protein: CSTVGLGDSTYEQYF. The CDR3 DNA follows: TGCAGCACTGTTGGGTTAGGGGACTCGACCTACGAGCAGTACTTC.

This clonotype has only a few counts. V is TRBV4-1 and J is TRBJ2-1; tentative D call: TRBD1 (6 bases). Germline V gene lookup returns CDR1 MGHRA and CDR2 YSYEKL. V lost 0 bases, J lost 5 bases, and 11 bases lay in between. The CDR3 contains 15 residues. The DNA for the CDR3 is TGCGCCAGCAGCCAAGAGTTAGGGACAAACAATGAGCAGTTCTTC. This codes for CASSQELGTNNEQFF.

In this sample, this clonotype turned up a few times. The chain couples TRBV2 to TRBJ1-2; 7 bases are a match to TRBD1. CDR1 and CDR2 (germline): SNHLY, FYNNEI. This CDR3 has 14 amino acids. Germline trimming cut 4 bases from V and 5 bases from J; bases unmatched to any gene: 7. CDR3 loop: CASSAQAGGYGYTF. CDR3 coding DNA: TGTGCCAGCAGTGCTCAGGCAGGGGGTTATGGCTACACCTTC.

The V call is TRBV20-1, the J call TRBJ2-5, with unresolved D. The CDR3 runs to 13 residues. Trimming pared 0 bases from V and 7 bases from J, leaving 12 bases between. Germline values: CDR1 DFQATT, CDR2 SNEGSKA (reference sequence). The CDR3 loop reads CSARDYPGGTQYF. In DNA, the CDR3 is TGCAGTGCTAGAGATTACCCGGGTGGGACCCAGTACTTC.

This clonotype was seen repeatedly, ten times or more. V usage is TRBV5-1 and J usage is TRBJ2-7; 14 bases match TRBD2. V shed 4 bases, J shed 5 bases, and the junction held 5 bases outside the gene matches. The length of the CDR3 is 15 residues. In germline, CDR1 is SGHRS, CDR2 YFSETQ. The CDR3 DNA follows: TGCGCCAGCAGCGCGGGACTAGCGGGAGAGAACGAGCAGTACTTC. Its protein product is CASSAGLAGENEQYF.